What follows is one T cell receptor beta chain and its context. Antigen: not known. After 5'RACE with constant-segment primers, TCR alpha and TCR beta cDNA libraries carrying sample barcodes and UMIs were obtained. Each CDR3 protein is one row after TCRdb ran MiXCR on the 5' RACE reads. The table has fewer than 450,000 distinct CDR3 sequences, around 21% seen once. Trimming shortened V by 6 bases and J by 6 bases, and 23 bases separated the two germline ends. The V gene's germline CDR1 is MNHEY and CDR2 SVGEGT. The CDR3 runs 17 residues. The sample comes from a study of T-cell memory formation after mild COVID-19. Study-level points and caveats: Clones shrinking from day 15 to 85 showed even CD4/CD8 mixes; later expanders tilted CD4+. In pre-infection memory, a portion of responding clones appeared, which suggested that cross-reactive memory joined.

The sequence was obtained from an adult woman who had mild COVID-19 (a few samples of this study predate the infection). Cell type and time point are not known. The sequenced sample consisted of PBMCs or a T cell subset sorted from them (not recorded which). The chain uses TRBV6-2 or TRBV6-3 and TRBJ1-4; D perhaps matches TRBD1 (5 bases). The CDR3 spells CASRRNRDALKDEKLFF. CDR3 nucleotides: TGTGCCAGCAGACGCAACCGGGACGCCCTAAAAGATGAAAAACTGTTTTTT.